These T cell receptor beta chains were read from a single sample in a study of T cells in Graves' hyperthyroidism and ophthalmopathy. TCRdb re-called the multiplex PCR reads with MiXCR, one entry per CDR3 protein. Here the sample spans a few hundred thousand distinct CDR3 sequences, around 45% being singletons. Input material: peripheral blood or thyroid tissue (not recorded which). All receptors come from a woman younger than 30 with Graves' hyperthyroidism. The CDR3 runs from the conserved cysteine through the conserved F or W. The D gene is left open where the match is weak. The size field is filled for only some rows; it gives once, few, many or a size class.

D: .
length: 14
V: TRBV2
size: .
J: TRBJ1-2
CDR3: CASRSAATNYGYTF
DNA: TGTGCCAGCAGGTCAGCCGCTACTAACTATGGCTACACCTTC

D: .
length: 14
V: TRBV7-2
size: many
J: TRBJ1-6
CDR3: CASSFGRVNSPLHF
DNA: TGTGCCAGCAGCTTTGGCAGGGTAAATTCACCCCTCCACTTT

D: .
length: 13
V: TRBV19
size: .
J: TRBJ1-6
CDR3: CAVGDIYNSPLHF
DNA: TGTGCCGTAGGGGACATATATAATTCACCCCTCCACTTT

D: .
length: 9
V: TRBV7-6
size: .
J: TRBJ1-2
CDR3: CASSSGNTF
DNA: TGTGCCAGCAGCTCTGGAAACACCTTC

D: TRBD1
length: 16
V: TRBV9
size: many
J: TRBJ1-4
CDR3: CASSLGQAIGIEKLFF
DNA: TGTGCCAGCAGCCTCGGACAGGCGATAGGTATTGAAAAACTGTTTTTT

D: .
length: 15
V: TRBV12-3/TRBV12-4
size: few
J: TRBJ2-7
CDR3: CASSSYYRGPYEQYF
DNA: TGTGCCAGCAGTTCATACTACCGGGGGCCCTACGAGCAGTACTTC

D: .
length: 14
V: TRBV7-3
size: once
J: TRBJ1-6
CDR3: CARSTRGGNSPPHF
DNA: TGTGCCAGGAGCACCCGGGGCGGTAATTCACCCCCCCACTTT

D: .
length: 16
V: TRBV2
size: .
J: TRBJ1-1
CDR3: CASSQVGGLMNTEAFF
DNA: TGCGCCAGCAGCCAAGTAGGGGGACTTATGAACACTGAAGCTTTCTTT

D: .
length: 15
V: TRBV7-9
size: few
J: TRBJ2-7
CDR3: CASSLVPSSSYEQYF
DNA: TGTGCCAGCAGCTTAGTCCCCTCGAGCTCCTACGAGCAGTACTTC

D: TRBD2
length: 15
V: TRBV7-9
size: .
J: TRBJ2-7
CDR3: CASSPTSGSYYEQYF
DNA: TGTGCCAGCAGCCCGACTAGCGGGTCCTACTACGAGCAGTACTTC

D: TRBD2
length: 17
V: TRBV7-2
size: .
J: TRBJ2-2
CDR3: CASSLTTSSANTGELFF
DNA: TGTGCCAGCAGCTTAACGACTAGCAGCGCGAACACCGGGGAGCTGTTTTTT

D: .
length: 13
V: TRBV10-3
size: .
J: TRBJ1-5
CDR3: CASSLTFDQPQHF
DNA: TGTGCCAGCAGTCTTACTTTTGATCAGCCCCAGCATTTT

D: TRBD2
length: 14
V: TRBV7-9
size: many
J: TRBJ2-7
CDR3: CASSLLAGEDEQYF
DNA: TGTGCCAGCAGCCTACTAGCGGGAGAAGATGAGCAGTACTTC

D: .
length: 10
V: TRBV29-1
size: .
J: TRBJ1-1
CDR3: CSVVPTEAFF
DNA: TGCAGCGTTGTTCCGACTGAAGCTTTCTTT

D: TRBD1
length: 16
V: TRBV2
size: few
J: TRBJ1-4
CDR3: CASRRDRATTNEKLFF
DNA: TGTGCCAGCAGAAGGGACAGGGCCACAACTAATGAAAAACTGTTTTTT

D: TRBD1
length: 14
V: TRBV5-5
size: .
J: TRBJ1-2
CDR3: CASSRDRPYYGYTF
DNA: TGTGCCAGCAGTCGGGACAGGCCCTACTATGGCTACACCTTC

D: .
length: 16
V: TRBV7-9
size: .
J: TRBJ1-6
CDR3: CASSYFWFGDNSPLHF
DNA: TGTGCCAGCAGTTACTTCTGGTTCGGCGATAATTCACCCCTCCACTTT

D: .
length: 17
V: TRBV4-3
size: .
J: TRBJ1-2
CDR3: CASSQDRASDSGDMGTF
DNA: TGCGCCAGCAGCCAAGATAGAGCCTCGGATTCTGGGGACATGGGCACCTTC

D: .
length: 14
V: TRBV2
size: many
J: TRBJ2-7
CDR3: CASSDSRERGEQYF
DNA: TGTGCCAGCAGTGACTCCCGGGAGAGGGGCGAGCAGTACTTC

D: .
length: 13
V: TRBV7-9
size: .
J: TRBJ2-5
CDR3: CASSPRVVETQYF
DNA: TGTGCCAGCAGTCCTCGGGTGGTAGAGACCCAGTACTTC